This T cell receptor beta chain derives from a study of T cells in Graves' hyperthyroidism and ophthalmopathy. Trimming took 3 bases from V and 1 from J, leaving 15 bases between them. Germline CDR1 reads GTSNPN; CDR2 reads SVGIG (reference sequence). The CDR3 runs to 15 residues. This clonotype was counted between two and nine times. TCR beta CDR3 region amplification was performed from RNA transcripts. The HTBI primer set served for first-round RT-PCR of the TCR CDR3. Each CDR3 protein gets one entry after TCRdb re-called the multiplex PCR reads with MiXCR. This sample has around 420,000 distinct CDR3 sequences, with 12% to 15% found just once.

The chain couples TRBV30 to TRBJ1-2; D is ambiguous. This sequence originates from a woman aged 18 to 35 with Graves' hyperthyroidism. The specimen was blood. CDR3 sequence: CAWREQQFFNYGYTF. As DNA, the CDR3 is TGTGCCTGGAGGGAACAACAGTTTTTTAACTATGGCTACACCTTC.